The clone carrying this TCR beta chain was counted a few times. This sample is drawn from a study of control samples from healthy donors and cancer patients. This CDR3 has 14 residues. Looked up from germline, CDR1 is GTSNPN and CDR2 is SVGIG (reference sequence). The V and J ends lost 3 bases and 3 bases respectively, with 14 bases between them. Profiled with immunoSEQ multiplex PCR; TCRdb holds only in-frame clones, not every one. The sample lists 85,000 to 95,000 clones; about 87% were seen once. The sequencing sample was made of blood. The chain employs TRBV30 and TRBJ1-1; D not resolved. The receptor comes from a woman in her sixties or seventies in good health. The DNA for the CDR3 is TGTGCCTGGAGCATTTCGGGTTGGGACACTGAAGCTTTCTTT. Translation gives CAWSISGWDTEAFF.